Following are 28 T cell receptor beta chains from one sample sequenced in a study of blood T cell repertoires in COVID-19. Data came from immunoSEQ multiplex PCR; TCRdb stores just in-frame clones and leaves some out. The sample records roughly 100,000 clones, around 90% being singletons. Sequencing was performed on peripheral blood. The receptors were sampled from a man between 50 and 59 years old with active COVID-19.

The chain joins TRBV19 to TRBJ1-3, with 7 bases identical to TRBD1. CDR1 is LNHDA, CDR2 SQIVND, per germline (reference sequence). The CDR3 contains 15 residues. J gave up 2 bases and V 2 bases, and 3 bases lay outside the gene matches. The CDR3: CASSILTGTGNTIYF. CDR3 in DNA: TGTGCCAGTAGTATACTGACAGGGACTGGAAACACCATATATTTT.

V is TRBV4-2 and J is TRBJ1-3; 9 bases are shared with TRBD1. The CDR3 has 17 residues. Germline V gene lookup returns CDR1 LGHNA and CDR2 YNFKEQ. Trimming removed 3 bases from V and 2 bases from J; junction bases left unmatched: 8. The CDR3 nucleotides read TGTGCCAGCAGCCAGGATGGACAGGGGCGTACTGGAAACACCATATATTTT. Its protein is CASSQDGQGRTGNTIYF.

The rearrangement links TRBV5-1 to TRBJ1-1; a weak D match, TRBD1 (5 bases). The CDR3 length is 17 residues. The ends were cut back, 0 bases at V and 5 bases at J, with 20 bases in the middle. CDR1 and CDR2 from the germline V gene are SGHRS and YFSETQ. The CDR3 here is CASSLVSRSGRVTEAFF. The CDR3 nucleotides read TGCGCCAGCAGCTTGGTATCACGGTCAGGGAGGGTTACTGAAGCTTTCTTT.

The chain is built from TRBV12-3 or TRBV12-4 and TRBJ1-2; no clear D gene. This CDR3 contains 13 residues. V was cut by 1 base and J by 4 bases, with 7 bases left in between. The CDR3 DNA is TGTGCCAGCAGTTTAGTGGGGAGCTATGGCTACACCTTC. Translating it yields CASSLVGSYGYTF.

The V gene is TRBV20-1, the J gene TRBJ2-3; the match to TRBD2 covers 8 bases. The germline CDR1 and CDR2 sequences are DFQATT and SNEGSKA (reference sequence). V gave up 3 bases and J gave up 3 bases; unmatched junction bases: 5. This CDR3 spans 14 amino acids. CDR3 sequence: CSASTAGETDTQYF. Written as DNA, the CDR3 is TGCAGTGCTAGTACAGCGGGGGAAACAGATACGCAGTATTTT.

The chain carries TRBV11-2 and TRBJ2-5, with 8 bases lining up with TRBD2. CDR1 and CDR2 (germline): SGHAT, FQNNGV. This CDR3 has 16 amino acids. V dropped 2 bases and J dropped 5; count of bases not matched to a gene: 10. DNA for the CDR3: TGTGCCAGCAGCTTATTTTCGGGGGGGCGGGAGGAGACCCAGTACTTC. Residues: CASSLFSGGREETQYF.

The chain employs TRBV19 and TRBJ2-5; 9 nucleotides align to TRBD1. Germline V CDR1 and CDR2: LNHDA, SQIVND (reference sequence). V was pared by 5 bases and J by 3 bases, with 4 bases of the junction left unmatched. The CDR3 is made up of 14 amino acids. CDR3 sequence: CASSLRDREETQYF. The CDR3 coding sequence is TGTGCCAGTAGTCTCAGGGACAGGGAAGAGACCCAGTACTTC.

The J gene is TRBJ1-4, the V gene TRBV7-2, with D hard to call. V dropped 5 bases and J dropped 3 bases, with 10 bases sitting between them. Germline V gene data show CDR1 as SGHTA and CDR2 as FQGNSA. The CDR3 extends over 14 amino acids. As DNA, the CDR3 is TGTGCCAGCAGCGAACAGACCTCTAATGAAAAACTGTTTTTT. Translation: CASSEQTSNEKLFF. Full variable domain (missing parts from reference TRBV7-2 and TRBJ1-4): GAGVSQSPSNKVTEKGKDVELRCDPISGHTALYWYRQSLGQGLEFLIYFQGNSAPDKSGLPSDRFSAERTGGSVSTLTIQRTQQEDSAVYLCASSEQTSNEKLFFGSGTQLSVL.

This rearrangement joins TRBV27 to TRBJ1-6; D is perhaps TRBD1 (6 bases). Germline V CDR1 and CDR2: MNHEY, SMNVEV (reference sequence). V was pared by 6 bases and J by 4 bases, with 10 bases between. The CDR3 spans 14 residues. The CDR3 is CASRITGYNSPLHF. The CDR3 DNA is TGTGCCAGCAGGATAACAGGGTATAATTCACCCCTCCACTTT.

A single count supports this clone. The CDR3 DNA reads as TGTGCCAGCAGCTTAGAGGGGACAAGCTCCTACGAGCAGTACTTC. It yields the protein CASSLEGTSSYEQYF. The rearrangement joins TRBV7-9 to TRBJ2-7, with D perhaps matching TRBD1 (6 bases). Germline-derived CDR1 and CDR2 are SEHNR and FQNEAQ (reference sequence). This CDR3 region has 15 residues. Trimming removed 1 base from V and 0 bases from J, with 10 bases in between. The variable domain in full, completed from reference TRBV7-9 and TRBJ2-7, reads DTGVSQNPRHKITKRGQNVTFRCDPISEHNRLYWYRQTLGQGPEFLTYFQNEAQLEKSRLLSDRFSAERPKGSFSTLEIQRTEQGDSAMYLCASSLEGTSSYEQYFGPGTRLTVT.

The chain links TRBV7-6 to TRBJ2-2; D gene unclear. The CDR3 covers 14 residues. V shed 1 base and J shed 5 bases, with 8 bases lying between them. CDR1 SGHVS and CDR2 FNYEAQ come from the germline V gene. The CDR3 DNA sequence: TGTGCCAGCAGCTTAGATGCAGTAACCGGGGAGCTGTTTTTT. Protein: CASSLDAVTGELFF.

V usage is TRBV14 and J usage is TRBJ1-2; D possibly corresponds to TRBD1 (6 bases). Germline CDR1 reads SGHDN; CDR2 reads FVKESK. The CDR3 loop spans 13 amino acids. V was cut by 1 base and J by 5 bases, with 8 bases left in between. CDR3 sequence (DNA): TGTGCCAGCAGCCAAGGGACAGCGTATGGCTACACCTTC. It is translated as CASSQGTAYGYTF.

The chain is built from TRBV12-3 or TRBV12-4 and TRBJ2-1, with 8 bases fitting TRBD2. This CDR3 contains 12 residues. The ends lost 11 bases at V and 5 bases at J; junction bases unmatched: 5. The CDR3 sequence: CASGGNNNEQFF. The CDR3, as DNA: TGTGCCTCGGGGGGGAACAACAATGAGCAGTTCTTC.

CDR3 DNA sequence: TGTGCCAGCAGTGATAGTAGCTACGAGCAGTACTTC. Translating gives CASSDSSYEQYF. The J gene is TRBJ2-7, the V gene TRBV2, with unresolved D. The CDR3 spans 12 residues. The V gene lost 3 bases and the J gene lost 3 bases, with 6 bases spanning the gap. CDR1 is SNHLY, CDR2 FYNNEI, per germline.

The chain recombines TRBV2 with TRBJ2-3; the D is unclear. CDR1 SNHLY and CDR2 FYNNEI come from the germline V gene. CDR3 length: 12 amino acids. V dropped 5 bases and J dropped 6 bases, with 9 bases sitting between them. This chain's CDR3 is CASSLRSDTQYF. The DNA of the CDR3 is TGTGCCAGCAGTCTTAGAAGCGATACGCAGTATTTT.

The J gene is TRBJ2-3, the V gene TRBV7-8, with TRBD2 identical over 7 bases. This CDR3 is built from 16 residues. In germline, CDR1 is SGHVS, CDR2 FQNEAQ. V lost 5 bases and J lost 4; bases outside the gene matches: 12. The CDR3 DNA is TGTGCCAGCAGCGCCCCAAAGAGACTAGCAGCAGATACGCAGTATTTT. As protein: CASSAPKRLAADTQYF. The variable domain in full, with the rest retrieved from reference TRBV7-8 and TRBJ2-3, is GAGVSQSPRYKVAKRGQDVALRCDPISGHVSLFWYQQALGQGPEFLTYFQNEAQLDKSGLPSDRFFAERPEGSVSTLKIQRTQQEDSAVYLCASSAPKRLAADTQYFGPGTRLTVL.

This sequence joins TRBV18 and TRBJ2-7; a possible D gene is TRBD2 (5 bases). The CDR3 covers 17 residues. V gave up 3 bases and J gave up 0 bases, with 18 bases separating them. The germline V gene has CDR1 KGHSH and CDR2 LQKENI. The CDR3 DNA reads as TGTGCCAGCTCACCCCGGGCCAGCGGAGTCACCTCCTACGAGCAGTACTTC. Translated: CASSPRASGVTSYEQYF.

This clone turned up a few times. The chain carries TRBV29-1 and TRBJ1-1; maybe TRBD1 (6 bases). CDR3 length: 14 residues. The germline CDR1 and CDR2 sequences are SQVTM and ANQGSEA. Trimming left V 8 bases short and J 1 base short, with 17 bases between. CDR3 protein: CSQVPSTGNTEAFF. As DNA, the CDR3 is TGCAGCCAAGTCCCGTCGACAGGGAACACTGAAGCTTTCTTT.

This sequence joins TRBV9 and TRBJ1-2, with 7 bases aligning to TRBD1. Germline trimming cut 0 bases from V and 8 bases from J; bases unmatched to any gene: 10. This CDR3 is 15 amino acids long. Germline values: CDR1 SGDLS, CDR2 YYNGEE. The CDR3 nucleotides are TGTGCCAGCAGCGTAGCTCCGAGGACAGGACGGGGCTACACCTTC. Protein: CASSVAPRTGRGYTF. Combining the CDR3 with reference TRBV9 and TRBJ1-2 gives the whole variable domain DSGVTQTPKHLITATGQRVTLRCSPRSGDLSVYWYQQSLDQGLQFLIQYYNGEERAKGNILERFSAQQFPDLHSELNLSSLELGDSALYFCASSVAPRTGRGYTFGSGTRLTVV.

This chain links TRBV7-9 with TRBJ2-5; weak D call: TRBD2 (5 bases). This CDR3 is 15 amino acids long. Germline lookup yields CDR1 SEHNR and CDR2 FQNEAQ (reference sequence). Trimming stripped 5 bases from V and 7 bases from J, with 20 bases between. The CDR3 reads CASSREGKKGGTQYF. The CDR3 DNA reads as TGTGCCAGCAGCCGTGAGGGAAAGAAGGGCGGGACCCAGTACTTC.

The CDR3 DNA reads TGTGCCAGCTCACCCTCCTTTCCGCTAGCGCGAGGAGATACGCAGTATTTT. It yields the protein CASSPSFPLARGDTQYF. The chain joins TRBV18 to TRBJ2-3; weak D call: TRBD2 (6 bases). The CDR3 totals 17 residues. Germline V gene sequence: CDR1 KGHSH, CDR2 LQKENI. V was pared by 3 bases and J by 5 bases, with 21 bases between.

The chain carries TRBV6-5 and TRBJ2-2; maybe TRBD2 (6 bases). CDR1 MNHEY and CDR2 SVGAGI come from the germline V gene. The ends were cut back, 10 bases at V and 5 bases at J, with 11 bases in the middle. CDR3 length: 12 amino acids. The CDR3 nucleotides are TGTGCCACGGGGGTAGTAACCGGGGAGCTGTTTTTT. Translation gives CATGVVTGELFF.

The chain is built from TRBV7-2 and TRBJ2-7; D perhaps matches TRBD2 (6 bases). CDR1 is SGHTA, CDR2 FQGNSA, per germline. Trimming shortened V by 6 bases and J by 1 base, and 16 bases separated the two germline ends. This CDR3 has 15 amino acids. CDR3 in DNA: TGTGCCAGCAGTATATTCGTCGGGGGATCCTACGAGCAGTACTTC. Translation gives CASSIFVGGSYEQYF.

V and J are TRBV24-1 and TRBJ2-1, with 10 nucleotides matching TRBD1. There are 15 residues in the CDR3. CDR1 is KGHDR, CDR2 SFDVKD, per germline. Trimming took 2 bases from V and 6 from J; bases not matched to a gene: 3. The CDR3 spells CATSDSGQGGNEQFF. As DNA, the CDR3 is TGTGCCACCAGTGATTCTGGACAGGGGGGCAATGAGCAGTTCTTC.

The count of this clone is one. The V gene is TRBV6-5, the J gene TRBJ2-7; TRBD2 is a possible D gene (5 bases). CDR1 MNHEY and CDR2 SVGAGI come from the germline V gene. Trimming took 7 bases from V and 3 from J, leaving 10 bases between them. CDR3 length: 12 residues. DNA for the CDR3: TGTGCCAGCAACCGGGGAATCTACGAGCAGTACTTC. It encodes CASNRGIYEQYF.

The sample holds one count of this clone. The chain links TRBV11-3 to TRBJ2-2; D gene unclear. Per germline, CDR1 SGHNT and CDR2 YENEEA. CDR3 length equals 14 residues. V was cut by 2 bases and J by 5 bases, with 9 bases left in between. In DNA, the CDR3 is TGTGCCAGCAGCTTAACCTTAGAAACCGGGGAGCTGTTTTTT. Its protein product is CASSLTLETGELFF.

As regards this clone: Other DNA variants within this sample encode the same CDR3. This chain joins TRBV4-3 and TRBJ1-1; D is unresolved. In germline, CDR1 is LGHNA, CDR2 YSLEER. Trimming removed 1 base at V and 0 bases at J, with 3 bases between. This CDR3 is built from 13 residues. CDR3: CASSQVLNTEAFF. The DNA for the CDR3 is TGCGCCAGCAGCCAAGTCTTGAACACTGAAGCTTTCTTT.

In its sample, this clone was seen once. The chain uses TRBV1 and TRBJ2-5; the table calls TRBD2, which could not be checked here. TRBV1 is described as a pseudogene. CDR3 size: 13 residues. CDR3 coding DNA: TGCACCAGCAGCCAAGACCACGGGGAGACCCAGTACTTC. This translates into CTSSQDHGETQYF.